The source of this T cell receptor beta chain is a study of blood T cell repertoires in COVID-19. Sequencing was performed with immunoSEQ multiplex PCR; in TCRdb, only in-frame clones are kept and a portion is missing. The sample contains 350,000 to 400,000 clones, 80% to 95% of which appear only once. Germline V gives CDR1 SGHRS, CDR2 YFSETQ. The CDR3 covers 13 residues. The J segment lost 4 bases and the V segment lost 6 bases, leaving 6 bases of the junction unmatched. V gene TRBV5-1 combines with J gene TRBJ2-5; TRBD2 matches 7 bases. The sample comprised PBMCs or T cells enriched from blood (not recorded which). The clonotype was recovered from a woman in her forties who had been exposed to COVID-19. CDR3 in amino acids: CASTRGEGETQYF. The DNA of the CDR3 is TGCGCCAGCACCCGGGGGGAGGGAGAGACCCAGTACTTC.